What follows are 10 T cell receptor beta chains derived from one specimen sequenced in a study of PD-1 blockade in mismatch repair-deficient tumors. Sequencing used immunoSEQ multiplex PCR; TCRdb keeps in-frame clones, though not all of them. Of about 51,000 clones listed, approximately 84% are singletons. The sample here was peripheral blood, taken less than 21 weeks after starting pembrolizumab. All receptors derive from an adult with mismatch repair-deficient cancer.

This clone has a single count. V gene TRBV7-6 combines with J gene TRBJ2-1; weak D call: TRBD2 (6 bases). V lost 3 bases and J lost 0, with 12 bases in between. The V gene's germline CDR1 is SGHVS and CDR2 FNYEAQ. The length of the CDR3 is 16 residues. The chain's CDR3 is CASSFRDSNSYNEQFF. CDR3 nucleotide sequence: TGTGCCAGCAGCTTCAGGGACTCAAACTCCTACAATGAGCAGTTCTTC.

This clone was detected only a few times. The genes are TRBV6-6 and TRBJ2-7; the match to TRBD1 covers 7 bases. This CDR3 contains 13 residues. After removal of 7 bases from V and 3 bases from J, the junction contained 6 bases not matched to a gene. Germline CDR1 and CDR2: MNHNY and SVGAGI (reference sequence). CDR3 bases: TGTGCCAGCACCAAGGGGGCCAACTACGAGCAGTACTTC. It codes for CASTKGANYEQYF.

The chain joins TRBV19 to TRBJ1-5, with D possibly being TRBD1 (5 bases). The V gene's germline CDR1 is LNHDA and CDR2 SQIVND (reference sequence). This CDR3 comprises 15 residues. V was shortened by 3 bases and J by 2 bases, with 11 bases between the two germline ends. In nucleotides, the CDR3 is TGTGCCAGTAGTATCGGAGGGGCTGGCAATCAGCCCCAGCATTTT. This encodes CASSIGGAGNQPQHF.

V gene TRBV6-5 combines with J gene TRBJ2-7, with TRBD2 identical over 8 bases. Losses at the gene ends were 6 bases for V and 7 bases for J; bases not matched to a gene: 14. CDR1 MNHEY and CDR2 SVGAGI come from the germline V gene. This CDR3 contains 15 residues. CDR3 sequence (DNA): TGTGCCAGCAGCCCCACCACTAGCGGACTTCAGGAGCAGTACTTC. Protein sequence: CASSPTTSGLQEQYF.

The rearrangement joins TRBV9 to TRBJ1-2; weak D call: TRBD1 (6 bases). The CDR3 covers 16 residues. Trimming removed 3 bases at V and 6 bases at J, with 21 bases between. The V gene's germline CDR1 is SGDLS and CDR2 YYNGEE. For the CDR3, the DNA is TGTGCCAGCAGCGATGGACAGACAGGCCTTCCCGATGGCTACACCTTC. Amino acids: CASSDGQTGLPDGYTF.

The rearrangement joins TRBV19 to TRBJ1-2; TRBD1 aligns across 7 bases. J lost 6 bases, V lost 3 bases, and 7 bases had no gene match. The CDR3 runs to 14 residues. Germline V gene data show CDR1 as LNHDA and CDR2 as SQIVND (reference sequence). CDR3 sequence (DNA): TGTGCCAGTAGTATTATGAACAGGGGTGATGGCTACACCTTC. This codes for CASSIMNRGDGYTF.

This CDR3 reads CASSLGGFSGANVLTF. CDR3 DNA sequence: TGTGCCAGCAGCTTAGGTGGCTTCTCTGGGGCCAACGTCCTGACTTTC. The chain carries TRBV11-3 and TRBJ2-6; D call uncertain. V gave up 1 base and J gave up 0 bases, with 7 bases separating them. This CDR3 has 16 amino acids. Germline V gene sequence: CDR1 SGHNT, CDR2 YENEEA.

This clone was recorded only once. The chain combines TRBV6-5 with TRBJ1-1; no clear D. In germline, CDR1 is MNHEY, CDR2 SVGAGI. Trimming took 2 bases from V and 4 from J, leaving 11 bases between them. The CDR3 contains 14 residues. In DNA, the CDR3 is TGTGCCAGCAGTTACGGGGAAAAAACCACTGAAGCTTTCTTT. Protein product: CASSYGEKTTEAFF.

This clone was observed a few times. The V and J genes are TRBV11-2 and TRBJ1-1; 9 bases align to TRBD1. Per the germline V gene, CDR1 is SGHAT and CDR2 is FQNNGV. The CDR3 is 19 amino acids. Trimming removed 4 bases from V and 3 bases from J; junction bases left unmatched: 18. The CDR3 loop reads CASSYPTDRGIVGYTEAFF. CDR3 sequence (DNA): TGTGCCAGCAGCTACCCGACGGACAGGGGTATCGTGGGATACACTGAAGCTTTCTTT.

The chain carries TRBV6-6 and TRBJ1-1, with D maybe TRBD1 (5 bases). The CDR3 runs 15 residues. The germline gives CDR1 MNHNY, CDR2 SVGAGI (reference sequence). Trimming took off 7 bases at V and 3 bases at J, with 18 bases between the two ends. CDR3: CASIPAGREDTEAFF. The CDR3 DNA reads TGTGCCAGCATTCCGGCAGGGAGGGAGGACACTGAAGCTTTCTTT.